Described below is a single TCR beta chain sequence and its context. The antigen is undetermined. The ends were cut back, 0 bases at V and 4 bases at J, with 16 bases in the middle. The germline CDR1 and CDR2 sequences are MDHEN and SYDVKM. The CDR3 spans 17 residues. This specimen belongs to a study of OX40 agonist ivuxolimab in advanced cancers. Study context: Those enrolled were less than 85% male, with a mean age of approximately 60 years and ages from roughly 20 to 85. Overall study findings and caveats: The 0.1-3.0 mg/kg partial responders had among the lowest clonal expansion.

Here immunoSEQ multiplex PCR was the method, and the copy in TCRdb shows in-frame clones only, minus some. In the table there are 55,000 to 60,000 clones, 93% of which are singletons. The rearrangement uses TRBV28 and TRBJ2-1, with no clear D. This specimen was CD4+ or CD8+ T cells sorted from blood, taken in a trial of the OX40 agonist ivuxolimab. The TCR sequence derives from an adult with an advanced solid tumor such as melanoma, head and neck, liver or kidney cancer. This chain's CDR3 is CASSLWDVGLRYNEQFF. The CDR3 bases are TGTGCCAGCAGTTTATGGGACGTAGGCCTGCGGTACAATGAGCAGTTCTTC.